Reported below is one T cell receptor beta chain. Its target antigen remains unknown. Base qualities are not recorded, but no much larger clone differs from it by a single base. The data were obtained in a study of vaccination and CD4 T cells after COVID-19 (dated by TCRdb to between 2021 and 2024). About the study as a whole: Convalescent patients had a positive SARS-CoV-2 result on nasal swab PCR, and of these patients, several had mild disease and one had severe disease. The time from the second vaccine dose to post-vaccine blood sampling had a median of roughly 70 days and ranged from about 12 to 241 days. Culture stimuli were overlapping spike peptide pools from SARS-CoV-2 and from the common cold coronaviruses HCoV-NL63, HCoV-OC43 and HCoV-229E. Participants received two doses of either the Pfizer-BioNTech BNT162b2 vaccine (n=8) or the Moderna mRNA-1273 vaccine (n=2). The spike-specific CD4+ TCR repertoire was compared before and after mRNA vaccination in 10 to 11 COVID-19 convalescent patients and a few infection-naive healthy vaccine recipients. The convalescent cohort comprised six males and four females, including two Hispanic individuals, seven Caucasians, two Asians and one multiracial person. Post-COVID blood samples were collected from convalescent patients a median of around 100 days after diagnosis, with a range of about 35 to 161 days. In control cultures, a CEFX viral epitope pool was used as positive control, an HIV-1 Nef peptide pool was used as negative control, or no peptide was added. On the study overall, not on this receptor specifically: In convalescent patients, a median about 86% of post-vaccine SARS-CoV-2-reactive clones were detected only after vaccination, and vaccine-specific priming was suggested by this finding. An increase in the median number of SARS-CoV-2-reactive clonotypes from approximately 21 after infection to roughly 36 after vaccination was observed, but the change was not found to be significant. In convalescent patients, nearly all vaccine-specific clones (304 of 307) were found to be mono-reactive for SARS-CoV-2 spike rather than cross-reactive with common cold coronaviruses. Only a relatively small number of convalescent patients were included in the study, and early timepoints following natural infection were not analyzed.

Interpreted using the paper, the treatment or condition label stands for: roughly ten-day PBMC culture with coronavirus spike peptide pools or control peptides (ViraFEST assay). The ViraFEST assay, used in the study, expanded antigen-specific T cells with peptide pools and then identified the expanded clonotypes through TCR sequencing. Positive SARS-CoV-2 PCR tests in the convalescent patients dated from March to December 2020, before Alpha, Beta and Delta variants emerged in the United States. Each well held 1.5 million to 2.5 million PBMCs cultured with approximately 9.1 ug/ml peptide pools in IMDM containing about 5% human AB serum and 9 to 10 IU/ml IL-2. On days 3 and 7, half of the culture medium was replaced with fresh IL-2-containing medium. After 9 to 10 days of culture, CD4+ T cells were isolated by negative selection using the EasySep CD4+ T cell isolation kit. PBMCs were separated from whole blood using Ficoll-Paque Plus gradient centrifugation and then either used fresh or cryopreserved at -140C. Triplicate wells were generally used for each culture condition.

The library was generated by PCR. At the Johns Hopkins FTIC core, DNA from the cultured CD4+ T cells underwent TCR sequencing with the Oncomine TCR Beta short-read assay. The QIAamp micro DNA kit was used to extract genomic DNA from the cultured CD4+ T cells. Oncomine TCR Beta libraries from cultured CD4+ T cells were pooled using unique dual indexes and sequenced on an Illumina iSeq 100. The published analysis was carried out like this. Non-productive sequences were removed, and CDR3s that did not start with C, did not end with F or W, or were shorter than 7 amino acids were discarded. The MANAFEST web application identified antigen-specific clonotypes by comparing peptide-stimulated wells against reference wells and other culture wells. For a clone to be called positive, the clone needed an FDR below 0.05, an odds ratio above 5, and a productive frequency above 0.1% in at least two of three replicate wells. Cross-reactive clonotypes were defined as significantly expanded in both SARS-CoV-2 spike wells and at least one common cold coronavirus spike condition. CDR3 homology was assessed with Levenshtein distances (stringdist) and unrooted phylogenetic trees (ape) in R version 3.6.1. TCRdb itself trimmed the public reads at Q25 with fastp, ran MiXCR and retained productive beta chains. Records with the same CDR3 protein are collapsed into one entry carrying the most frequent genes and DNA. The V and J calls reflect TCRdb's pipeline rather than the authors' work. The sample has nearly 11,000 distinct CDR3 sequences on record, approximately 70% of them singletons. Roughly an eighth of the sample belongs to the ten largest clones.

Germline trimming amounts to 5 bases on V and 7 bases on J, with 6 as the count of junction bases outside the gene matches. CDR1 and CDR2, looked up from the germline V gene (reference sequence), are MNHEY and SMNVEV. CDR3 length: 14 amino acids, cysteine to phenylalanine. Of all the DNA, just the CDR3 is kept, 42 bases in frame from base 1. This chain is built from TRBV27 and TRBJ1-5; 9 bases in the junction line up with TRBD1. Sequencing was performed on CD4+ T cells from blood, cultured in vitro. This receptor was taken from a human donor who had recovered from COVID-19. Here is the DNA: TGTGCCAGCAGTCAAAACAGGGGGCACCAGCCCCAGCATTTT. It translates as CASSQNRGHQPQHF.